Listed here are 9 T cell receptor beta chains from one sample, sequenced in a study of cytomegalovirus exposure and HLA in healthy donors. 60 Vbeta and 13 Jbeta primers were used in PCR. This table comes from immunoSEQ multiplex PCR, and its TCRdb copy is limited to in-frame clones, with some not included. The sample includes about 140,000 clones, 70% to 80% of them seen just once. The material sequenced was PBMCs. All receptors come from a female donor in good health and CMV-seronegative.

The V and J genes are TRBV7-2 and TRBJ1-1; 7 nucleotides align to TRBD1. Germline loops: CDR1 SGHTA, CDR2 FQGNSA. The trim removed 0 bases at V and 4 bases at J, leaving 8 bases unmatched. The CDR3 has 16 amino acids. The CDR3 DNA sequence: TGTGCCAGCAGCTTAGCCTTACAGGGGATTGGCACTGAAGCTTTCTTT. Translation: CASSLALQGIGTEAFF.

The V call is TRBV7-2, the J call TRBJ2-7; perhaps TRBD2 as D (5 bases). Trimming stripped 0 bases from V and 4 bases from J, with 7 bases between. The CDR3 is made up of 13 amino acids. The germline V gene has CDR1 SGHTA and CDR2 FQGNSA. The CDR3 nucleotides read TGTGCCAGCAGCTTAGCGAGGGAGTACGAGCAGTACTTC. It codes for CASSLAREYEQYF. The entire variable domain, with the rest obtained from reference TRBV7-2 and TRBJ2-7, is as follows: GAGVSQSPSNKVTEKGKDVELRCDPISGHTALYWYRQSLGQGLEFLIYFQGNSAPDKSGLPSDRFSAERTGGSVSTLTIQRTQQEDSAVYLCASSLAREYEQYFGPGTRLTVT.

This chain links TRBV30 with TRBJ2-7; D is unresolved. The CDR3 is 13 residues long. Looked up from germline, CDR1 is GTSNPN and CDR2 is SVGIG (reference sequence). V was pared by 0 bases and J by 4 bases, with 10 bases between. The DNA of the CDR3 is TGTGCCTGGAGTGTAAGGTCCGGGTACGAGCAGTACTTC. It specifies CAWSVRSGYEQYF.

The rearrangement uses TRBV5-1 and TRBJ2-2; 7 positions match TRBD1. Germline V gives CDR1 SGHRS, CDR2 YFSETQ. The CDR3 loop spans 15 amino acids. Trimming removed 3 bases from V and 8 bases from J; junction bases left unmatched: 10. CDR3 DNA: TGCGCCAGCAGCTCCGACCGGACAGGCCGAGGGGAGCTGTTTTTT. It encodes CASSSDRTGRGELFF.

This chain joins TRBV7-2 and TRBJ1-2; tentatively, D is TRBD1 (5 bases). The germline V and J ends were trimmed by 2 bases and 4 bases, with 8 bases remaining between them. There are 13 residues in the CDR3. Germline CDR1 reads SGHTA; CDR2 reads FQGNSA. The DNA of the CDR3 is TGTGCCAGCAGCTTACAGGGCCCCTATGGCTACACCTTC. The encoded protein is CASSLQGPYGYTF. Variable domain in full (rest from reference TRBV7-2 and TRBJ1-2): GAGVSQSPSNKVTEKGKDVELRCDPISGHTALYWYRQSLGQGLEFLIYFQGNSAPDKSGLPSDRFSAERTGGSVSTLTIQRTQQEDSAVYLCASSLQGPYGYTFGSGTRLTVV.

The CDR3 region has the DNA TGTGCCAGCAGCGCCGGGACAGGGGGCAGGAGCAATCAGCCCCAGCATTTT. Translating gives CASSAGTGGRSNQPQHF. V and J are TRBV5-8 and TRBJ1-5, with 12 bases that match TRBD1. Germline loops: CDR1 SGHTS, CDR2 YDEGEE. This CDR3 region has 17 residues. Trimming removed 4 bases from V and 1 base from J; junction bases left unmatched: 6.

The rearrangement uses TRBV7-2 and TRBJ2-3, with TRBD2 identical over 7 bases. V lost 4 bases and J lost 8; bases outside the gene matches: 6. CDR1 SGHTA and CDR2 FQGNSA come from the germline V gene. This CDR3 comprises 13 residues. The CDR3 loop reads CASSSSPSGTQYF. CDR3 nucleotide sequence: TGTGCCAGCAGCTCCAGTCCTAGCGGTACGCAGTATTTT.

V and J are TRBV5-1 and TRBJ1-2; 9 positions agree with TRBD1. This CDR3 spans 15 amino acids. The V segment lost 3 bases and the J segment 4 bases; nucleotides outside the gene matches: 7. Germline-derived CDR1 and CDR2 are SGHRS and YFSETQ. CDR3 sequence: CASSSGTGLVYGYTF. CDR3 DNA: TGCGCCAGCAGCTCCGGGACAGGGCTAGTCTATGGCTACACCTTC.

This clone was picked up a small number of times. This chain joins TRBV7-2 and TRBJ2-1; possible D gene TRBD2, 5 bases. The germline V gene encodes CDR1 SGHTA and CDR2 FQGNSA. The CDR3 spans 15 residues. V lost 7 bases and J lost 0, with 13 bases in between. CDR3 in DNA: TGTGCCAGCACCATAGCGTCCAGCTCCTACAATGAGCAGTTCTTC. Translated: CASTIASSSYNEQFF.